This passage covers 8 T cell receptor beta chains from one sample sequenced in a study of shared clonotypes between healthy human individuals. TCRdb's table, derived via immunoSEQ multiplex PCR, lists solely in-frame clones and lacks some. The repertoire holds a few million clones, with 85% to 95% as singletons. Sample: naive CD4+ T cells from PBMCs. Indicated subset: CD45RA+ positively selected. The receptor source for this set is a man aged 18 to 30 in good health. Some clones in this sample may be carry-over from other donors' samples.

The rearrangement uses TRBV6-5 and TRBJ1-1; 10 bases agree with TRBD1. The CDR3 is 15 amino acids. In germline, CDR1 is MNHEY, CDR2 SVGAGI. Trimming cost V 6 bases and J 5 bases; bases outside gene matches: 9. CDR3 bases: TGTGCCAGCAGCCCGCCGGGACAGGGGAGGACTGAAGCTTTCTTT. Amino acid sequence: CASSPPGQGRTEAFF.

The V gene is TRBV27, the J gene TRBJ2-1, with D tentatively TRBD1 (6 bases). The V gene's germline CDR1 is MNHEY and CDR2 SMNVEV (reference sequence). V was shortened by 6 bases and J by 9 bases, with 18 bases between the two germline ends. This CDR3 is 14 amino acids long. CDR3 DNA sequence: TGTGCCAGCAGCTCTGTTGAGGGGGTTACTGAGCAGTTCTTC. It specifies CASSSVEGVTEQFF.

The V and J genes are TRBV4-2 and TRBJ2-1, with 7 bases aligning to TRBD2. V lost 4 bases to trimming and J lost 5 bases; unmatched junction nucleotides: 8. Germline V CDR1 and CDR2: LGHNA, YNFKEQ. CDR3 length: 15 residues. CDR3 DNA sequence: TGTGCCAGCAGCCCCAGCGGGGAGAGGGACAATGAGCAGTTCTTC. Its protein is CASSPSGERDNEQFF.

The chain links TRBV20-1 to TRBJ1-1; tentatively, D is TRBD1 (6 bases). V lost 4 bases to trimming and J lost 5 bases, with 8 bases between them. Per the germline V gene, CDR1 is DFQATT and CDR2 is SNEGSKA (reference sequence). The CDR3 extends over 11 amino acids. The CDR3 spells CSAIDRTEAFF. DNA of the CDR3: TGCAGTGCTATTGACAGGACTGAAGCTTTCTTT.

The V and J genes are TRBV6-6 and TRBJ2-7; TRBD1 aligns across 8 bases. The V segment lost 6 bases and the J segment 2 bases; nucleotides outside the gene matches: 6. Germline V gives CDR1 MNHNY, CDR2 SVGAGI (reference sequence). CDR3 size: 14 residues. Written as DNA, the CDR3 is TGTGCCAGCAGGGCTACAGGGGGTCCCTACGAGCAGTACTTC. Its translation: CASRATGGPYEQYF.

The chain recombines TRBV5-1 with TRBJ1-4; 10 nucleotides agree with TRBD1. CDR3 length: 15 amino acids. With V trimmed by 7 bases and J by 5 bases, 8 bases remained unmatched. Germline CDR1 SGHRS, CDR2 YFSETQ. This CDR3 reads CASSGTGVWNEKLFF. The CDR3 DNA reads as TGCGCCAGCTCCGGGACAGGGGTATGGAATGAAAAACTGTTTTTT. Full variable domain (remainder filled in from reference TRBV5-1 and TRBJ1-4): KAGVTQTPRYLIKTRGQQVTLSCSPISGHRSVSWYQQTPGQGLQFLFEYFSETQRNKGNFPGRFSGRQFSNSRSEMNVSTLELGDSALYLCASSGTGVWNEKLFFGSGTQLSVL.

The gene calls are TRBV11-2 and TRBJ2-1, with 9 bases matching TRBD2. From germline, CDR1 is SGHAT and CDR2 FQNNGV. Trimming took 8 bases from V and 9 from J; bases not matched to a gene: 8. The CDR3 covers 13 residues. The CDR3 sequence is CASRIAGVLEQFF. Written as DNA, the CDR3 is TGTGCCAGCCGAATAGCGGGAGTTCTTGAGCAGTTCTTC. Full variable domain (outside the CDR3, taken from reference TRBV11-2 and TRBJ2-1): EAGVAQSPRYKIIEKRQSVAFWCNPISGHATLYWYQQILGQGPKLLIQFQNNGVVDDSQLPKDRFSAERLKGVDSTLKIQPAKLEDSAVYLCASRIAGVLEQFFGPGTRLTVL.

CDR3 in amino acids: CASSTGQDGVWGNTIYF. CDR3 nucleotides: TGCGCCAGCAGCACCGGACAGGACGGGGTTTGGGGAAACACCATATATTTT. The chain uses TRBV5-1 and TRBJ1-3; 7 bases line up with TRBD1. The ends lost 4 bases at V and 4 bases at J; junction bases unmatched: 14. Germline CDR1 SGHRS, CDR2 YFSETQ. The CDR3 is 17 amino acids.